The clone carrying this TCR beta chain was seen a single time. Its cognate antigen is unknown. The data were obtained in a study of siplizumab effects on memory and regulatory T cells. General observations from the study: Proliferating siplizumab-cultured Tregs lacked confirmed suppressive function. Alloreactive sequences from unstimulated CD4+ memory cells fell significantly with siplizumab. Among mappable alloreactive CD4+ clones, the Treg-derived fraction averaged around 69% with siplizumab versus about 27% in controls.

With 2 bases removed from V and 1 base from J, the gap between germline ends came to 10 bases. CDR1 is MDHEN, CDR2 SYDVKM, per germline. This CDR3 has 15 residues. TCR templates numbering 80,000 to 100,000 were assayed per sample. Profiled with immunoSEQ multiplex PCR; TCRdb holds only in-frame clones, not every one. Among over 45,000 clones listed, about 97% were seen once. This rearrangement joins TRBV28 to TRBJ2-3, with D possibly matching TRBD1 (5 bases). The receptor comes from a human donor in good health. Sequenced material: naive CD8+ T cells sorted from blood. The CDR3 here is CASSLPEGGTDTQYF. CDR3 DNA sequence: TGTGCCAGCAGTTTACCAGAAGGGGGCACAGATACGCAGTATTTT.